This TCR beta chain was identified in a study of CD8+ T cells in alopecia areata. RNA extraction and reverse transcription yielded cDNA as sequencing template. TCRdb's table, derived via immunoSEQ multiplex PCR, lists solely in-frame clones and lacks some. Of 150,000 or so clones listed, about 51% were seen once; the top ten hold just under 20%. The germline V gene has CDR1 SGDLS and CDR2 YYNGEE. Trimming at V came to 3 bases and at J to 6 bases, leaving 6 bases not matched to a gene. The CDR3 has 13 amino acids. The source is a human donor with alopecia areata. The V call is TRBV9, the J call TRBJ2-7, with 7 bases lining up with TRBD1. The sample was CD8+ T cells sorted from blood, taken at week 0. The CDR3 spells CASSGDRAGEQYF. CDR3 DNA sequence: TGTGCCAGCAGCGGCGACAGGGCGGGCGAGCAGTACTTC.